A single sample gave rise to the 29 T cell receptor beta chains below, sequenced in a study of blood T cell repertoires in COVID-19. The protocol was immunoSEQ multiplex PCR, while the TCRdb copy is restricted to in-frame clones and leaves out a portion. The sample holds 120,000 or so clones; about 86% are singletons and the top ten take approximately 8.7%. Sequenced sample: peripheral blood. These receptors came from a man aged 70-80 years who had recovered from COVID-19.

The CDR3, as DNA: TGTGCCAGCAGTGACCGGGGGACAACTAATGAAAAACTGTTTTTT. This encodes CASSDRGTTNEKLFF. This chain connects TRBV2 to TRBJ1-4; TRBD1 might be the D (5 bases). The CDR3 contains 15 residues. V shed 3 bases and J shed 0 bases, with 8 bases lying between them. Germline assignment: CDR1 SNHLY and CDR2 FYNNEI.

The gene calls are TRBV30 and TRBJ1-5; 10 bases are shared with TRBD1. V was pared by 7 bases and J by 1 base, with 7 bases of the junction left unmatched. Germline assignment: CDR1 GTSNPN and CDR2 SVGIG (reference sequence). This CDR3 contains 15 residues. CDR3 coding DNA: TGTGCCTTTGATCCGGGACAGGGGAGCAATCAGCCCCAGCATTTT. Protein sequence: CAFDPGQGSNQPQHF.

In DNA, the CDR3 is TGCGCCAGCAGCAAAACTCCGGGACAGGGGGCCCACGAGCAGTACTTC. Its translation: CASSKTPGQGAHEQYF. The chain uses TRBV5-1 and TRBJ2-7, with 12 bases lining up with TRBD1. The CDR3 has 16 residues. V shed 4 bases, J shed 5 bases, and the junction held 10 bases outside the gene matches. Germline CDR1 is SGHRS and CDR2 is YFSETQ.

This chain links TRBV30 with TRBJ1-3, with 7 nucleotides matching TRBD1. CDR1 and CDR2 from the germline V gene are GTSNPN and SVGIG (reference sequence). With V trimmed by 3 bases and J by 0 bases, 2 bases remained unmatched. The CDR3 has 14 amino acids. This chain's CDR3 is CAWRRDSSGNTIYF. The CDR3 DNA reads TGTGCCTGGAGGCGGGACAGCTCTGGAAACACCATATATTTT.

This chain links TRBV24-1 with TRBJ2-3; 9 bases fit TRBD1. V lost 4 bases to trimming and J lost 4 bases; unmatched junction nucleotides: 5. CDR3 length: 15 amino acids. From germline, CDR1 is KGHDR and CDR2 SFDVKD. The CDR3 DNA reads TGTGCCACCAGTGACTCCGGGACAGGGCCAGATACGCAGTATTTT. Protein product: CATSDSGTGPDTQYF.

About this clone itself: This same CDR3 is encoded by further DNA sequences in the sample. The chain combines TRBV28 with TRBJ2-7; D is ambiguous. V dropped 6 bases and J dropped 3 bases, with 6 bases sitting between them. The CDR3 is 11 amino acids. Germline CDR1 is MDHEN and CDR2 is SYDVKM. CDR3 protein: CASSPYYEQYF. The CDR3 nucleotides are TGTGCCAGCAGCCCCTACTACGAGCAGTACTTC.

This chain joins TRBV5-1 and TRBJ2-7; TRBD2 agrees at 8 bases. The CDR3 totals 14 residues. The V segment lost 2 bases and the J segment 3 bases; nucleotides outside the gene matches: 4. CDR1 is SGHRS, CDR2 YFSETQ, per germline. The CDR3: CASSLAGVGYEQYF. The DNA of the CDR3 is TGCGCCAGCAGCTTAGCGGGGGTAGGCTACGAGCAGTACTTC.

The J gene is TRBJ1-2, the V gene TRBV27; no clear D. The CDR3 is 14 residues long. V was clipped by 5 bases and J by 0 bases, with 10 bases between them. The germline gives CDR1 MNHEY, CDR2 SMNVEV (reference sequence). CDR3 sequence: CASSSSTTNYGYTF. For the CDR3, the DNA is TGTGCCAGCAGTAGTTCCACAACTAACTATGGCTACACCTTC.

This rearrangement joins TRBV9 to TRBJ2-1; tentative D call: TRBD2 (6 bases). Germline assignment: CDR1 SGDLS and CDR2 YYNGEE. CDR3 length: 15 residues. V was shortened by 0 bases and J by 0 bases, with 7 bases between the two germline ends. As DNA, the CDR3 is TGTGCCAGCAGCGTAGCCGGGGGCTCCTACAATGAGCAGTTCTTC. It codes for CASSVAGGSYNEQFF.

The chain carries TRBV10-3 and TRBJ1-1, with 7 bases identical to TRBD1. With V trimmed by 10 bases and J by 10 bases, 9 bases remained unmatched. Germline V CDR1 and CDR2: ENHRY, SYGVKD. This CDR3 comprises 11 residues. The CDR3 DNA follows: TGTGCCACATCGGGGGACAGTTTAGCTTTCTTT. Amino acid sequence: CATSGDSLAFF.

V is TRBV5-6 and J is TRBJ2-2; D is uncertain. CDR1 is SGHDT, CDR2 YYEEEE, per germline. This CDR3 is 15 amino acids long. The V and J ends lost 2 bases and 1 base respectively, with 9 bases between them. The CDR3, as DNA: TGTGCCAGCAGCTTTCCGCGGAAGAACACCGGGGAGCTGTTTTTT. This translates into CASSFPRKNTGELFF.

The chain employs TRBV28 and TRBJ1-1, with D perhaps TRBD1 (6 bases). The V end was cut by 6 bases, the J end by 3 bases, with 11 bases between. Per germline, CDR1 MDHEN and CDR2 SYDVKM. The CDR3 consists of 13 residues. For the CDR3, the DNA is TGTGCCAGCAGGTTACAGGGTTACACTGAAGCTTTCTTT. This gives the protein CASRLQGYTEAFF.

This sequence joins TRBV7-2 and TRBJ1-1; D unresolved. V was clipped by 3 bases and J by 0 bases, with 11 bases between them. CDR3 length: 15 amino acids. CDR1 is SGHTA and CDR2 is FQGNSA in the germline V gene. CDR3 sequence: CASSLAVALNTEAFF. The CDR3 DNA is TGTGCCAGCAGCTTGGCGGTTGCACTGAACACTGAAGCTTTCTTT.

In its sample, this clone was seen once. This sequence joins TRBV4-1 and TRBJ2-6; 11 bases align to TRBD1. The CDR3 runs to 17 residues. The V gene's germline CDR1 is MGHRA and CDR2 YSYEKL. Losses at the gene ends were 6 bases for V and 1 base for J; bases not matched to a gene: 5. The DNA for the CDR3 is TGCGCCAGCAGTCACGGGACAGGGGGTTCTGGGGCCAACGTCCTGACTTTC. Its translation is CASSHGTGGSGANVLTF.

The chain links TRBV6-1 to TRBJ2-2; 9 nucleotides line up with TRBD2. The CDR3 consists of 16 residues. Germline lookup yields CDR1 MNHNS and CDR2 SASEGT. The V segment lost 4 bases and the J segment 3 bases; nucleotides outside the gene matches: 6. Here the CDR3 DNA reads TGTGCCAGCAGTGGCCCACTAGCGGGCCACACCGGGGAGCTGTTTTTT. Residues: CASSGPLAGHTGELFF.

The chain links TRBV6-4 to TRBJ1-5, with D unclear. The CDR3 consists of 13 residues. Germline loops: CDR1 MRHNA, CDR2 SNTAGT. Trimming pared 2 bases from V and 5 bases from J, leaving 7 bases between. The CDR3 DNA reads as TGTGCCAGCAGTGACACAGAGTATCAGCCCCAGCATTTT. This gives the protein CASSDTEYQPQHF.

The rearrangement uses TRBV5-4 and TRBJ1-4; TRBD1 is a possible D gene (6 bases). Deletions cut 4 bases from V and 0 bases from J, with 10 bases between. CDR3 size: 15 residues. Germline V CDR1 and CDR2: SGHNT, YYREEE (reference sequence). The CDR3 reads CASSEDSATNEKLFF. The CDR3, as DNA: TGTGCCAGCAGCGAGGACAGTGCAACTAATGAAAAACTGTTTTTT.

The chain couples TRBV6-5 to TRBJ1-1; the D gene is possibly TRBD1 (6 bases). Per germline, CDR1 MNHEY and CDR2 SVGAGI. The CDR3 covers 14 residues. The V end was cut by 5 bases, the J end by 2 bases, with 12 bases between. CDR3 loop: CASSQSGGNTEAFF. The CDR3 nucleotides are TGTGCCAGCAGTCAAAGTGGGGGCAACACTGAAGCTTTCTTT.

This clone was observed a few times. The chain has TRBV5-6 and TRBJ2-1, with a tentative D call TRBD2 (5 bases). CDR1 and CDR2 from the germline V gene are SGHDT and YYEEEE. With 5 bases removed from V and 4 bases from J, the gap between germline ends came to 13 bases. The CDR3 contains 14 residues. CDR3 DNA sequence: TGTGCCAGCAGGTCTGCCGGGGAATACAATGAGCAGTTCTTC. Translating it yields CASRSAGEYNEQFF.

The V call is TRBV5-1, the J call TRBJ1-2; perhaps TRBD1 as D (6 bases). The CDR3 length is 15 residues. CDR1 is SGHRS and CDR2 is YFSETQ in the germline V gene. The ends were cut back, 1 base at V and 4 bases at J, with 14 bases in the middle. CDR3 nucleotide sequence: TGCGCCAGCAGCTTGTTCCTATTACAGGGCTATGGCTACACCTTC. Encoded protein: CASSLFLLQGYGYTF.

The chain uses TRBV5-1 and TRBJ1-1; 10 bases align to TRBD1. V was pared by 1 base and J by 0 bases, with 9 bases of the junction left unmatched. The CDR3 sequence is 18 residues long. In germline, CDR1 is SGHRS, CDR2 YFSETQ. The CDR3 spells CASSLTRPGQGLNTEAFF. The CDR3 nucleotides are TGCGCCAGCAGCTTGACTCGTCCGGGACAGGGGCTGAACACTGAAGCTTTCTTT.

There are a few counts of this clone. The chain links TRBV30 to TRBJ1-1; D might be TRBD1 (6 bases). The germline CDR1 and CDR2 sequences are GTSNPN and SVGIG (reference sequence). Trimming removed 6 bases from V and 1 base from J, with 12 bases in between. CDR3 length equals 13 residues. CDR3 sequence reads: CACKKGQNTEAFF. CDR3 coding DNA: TGTGCCTGCAAAAAGGGACAGAACACTGAAGCTTTCTTT.

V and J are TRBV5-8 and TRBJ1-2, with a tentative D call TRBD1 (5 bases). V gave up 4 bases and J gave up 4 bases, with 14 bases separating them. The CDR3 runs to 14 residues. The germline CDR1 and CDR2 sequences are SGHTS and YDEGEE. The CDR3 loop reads CASSLTEQIYGYTF. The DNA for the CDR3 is TGTGCCAGCAGCCTGACAGAGCAGATCTATGGCTACACCTTC.

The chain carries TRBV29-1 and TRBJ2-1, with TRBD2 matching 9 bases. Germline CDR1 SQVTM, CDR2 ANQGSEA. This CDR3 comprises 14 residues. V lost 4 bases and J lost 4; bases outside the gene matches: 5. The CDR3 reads CSVGGGRDYNEQFF. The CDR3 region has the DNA TGCAGCGTTGGAGGCGGGAGGGATTACAATGAGCAGTTCTTC.

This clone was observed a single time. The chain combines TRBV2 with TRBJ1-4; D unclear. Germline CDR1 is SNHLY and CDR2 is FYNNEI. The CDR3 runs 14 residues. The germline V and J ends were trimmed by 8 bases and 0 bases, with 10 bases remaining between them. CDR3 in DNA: TGTGCCAGCGGGAGGGAAACAACTAATGAAAAACTGTTTTTT. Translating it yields CASGRETTNEKLFF.

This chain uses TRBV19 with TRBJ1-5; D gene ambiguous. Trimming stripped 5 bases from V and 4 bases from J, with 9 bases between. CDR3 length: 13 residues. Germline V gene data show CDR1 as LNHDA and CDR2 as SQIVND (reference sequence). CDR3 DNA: TGTGCCAGTAGTGGTCAGACAAATCAGCCCCAGCATTTT. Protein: CASSGQTNQPQHF.

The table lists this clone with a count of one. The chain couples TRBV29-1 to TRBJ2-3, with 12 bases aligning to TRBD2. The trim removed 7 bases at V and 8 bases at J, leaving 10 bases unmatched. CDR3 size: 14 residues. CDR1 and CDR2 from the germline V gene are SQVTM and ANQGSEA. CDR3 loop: CSASTSGSRATQYF. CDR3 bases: TGCAGCGCCTCGACTAGCGGGAGTAGAGCTACGCAGTATTTT.

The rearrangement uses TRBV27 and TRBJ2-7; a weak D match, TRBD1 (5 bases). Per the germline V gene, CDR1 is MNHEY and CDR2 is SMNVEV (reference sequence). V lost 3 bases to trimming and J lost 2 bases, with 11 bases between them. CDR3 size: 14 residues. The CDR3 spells CASSFNRFAYEQYF. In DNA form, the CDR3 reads TGTGCCAGCAGTTTTAACAGGTTTGCCTACGAGCAGTACTTC.

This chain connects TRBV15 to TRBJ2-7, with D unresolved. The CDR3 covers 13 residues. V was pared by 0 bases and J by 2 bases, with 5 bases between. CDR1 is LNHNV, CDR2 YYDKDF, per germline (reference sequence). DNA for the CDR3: TGTGCCACCAGCAGAGATGTAACCTACGAGCAGTACTTC. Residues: CATSRDVTYEQYF.